These 20 T cell receptor beta chains were sequenced from one sample in a study of cytomegalovirus exposure and HLA in healthy donors. The PCR employed 60 Vbeta primers together with 13 Jbeta primers. Measured with immunoSEQ multiplex PCR; TCRdb has only the in-frame clones, and not every one. The listing records 150,000 to 200,000 clones. The sample comprised PBMCs. These receptors came from a woman between 18 and 30 years old in good health and CMV-seropositive.

The chain uses TRBV10-3 and TRBJ1-5; D gene uncertain. V shed 1 base and J shed 0 bases, with 4 bases lying between them. Germline V gives CDR1 ENHRY, CDR2 SYGVKD. The CDR3 is made up of 14 amino acids. CDR3 loop: CAISEYGSNQPQHF. In DNA, the CDR3 is TGTGCCATCAGTGAGTACGGTAGCAATCAGCCCCAGCATTTT.

The chain uses TRBV20-1 and TRBJ2-5, with D maybe TRBD2 (6 bases). The J call may be in error: the DNA end matches TRBJ2-7 better. Per the germline V gene, CDR1 is DFQATT and CDR2 is SNEGSKA (reference sequence). The CDR3 is made up of 11 amino acids. CDR3: CSGGLAYEQYF. DNA for the CDR3: TGCAGCGGGGGACTCGCCTACGAGCAGTACTTC.

This chain connects TRBV25-1 to TRBJ1-6; the D gene is possibly TRBD1 (5 bases). Germline V CDR1 and CDR2: MGHDK, SYGVNS. The length of the CDR3 is 12 residues. The V and J ends lost 11 bases and 16 bases respectively, with 21 bases between them. CDR3 sequence (DNA): TGTGCCGAGGAGGGACCCCCAGGTCGGCTCCACTTT. Its translation is CAEEGPPGRLHF.

This chain uses TRBV9 with TRBJ2-5; 11 bases are shared with TRBD2. Trimming removed 4 bases from V and 5 bases from J; junction bases left unmatched: 7. The CDR3 covers 15 residues. Germline V gives CDR1 SGDLS, CDR2 YYNGEE. This CDR3 reads CASSPWTSGWETQYF. In nucleotides, the CDR3 is TGTGCCAGCAGCCCCTGGACTAGCGGGTGGGAGACCCAGTACTTC.

CDR3 protein: CASSRDPRAGPYNEQFF. The CDR3 bases are TGCGCCAGCAGCCGAGATCCTAGGGCGGGGCCTTACAATGAGCAGTTCTTC. J is TRBJ2-1 and V is TRBV4-3; D possibly corresponds to TRBD2 (6 bases). Germline CDR1 and CDR2: LGHNA and YSLEER. The CDR3 consists of 17 residues. The V gene lost 4 bases and the J gene lost 4 bases, with 20 bases spanning the gap.

V and J are TRBV5-1 and TRBJ2-5; 12 nucleotides align to TRBD1. V was clipped by 2 bases and J by 4 bases; unmatched bases: 6. Germline CDR1 reads SGHRS; CDR2 reads YFSETQ. There are 16 residues in the CDR3. DNA of the CDR3: TGCGCCAGCAGCTTTACCGGGACAGGGGGCCGAGAGACCCAGTACTTC. Protein: CASSFTGTGGRETQYF.

CDR3 sequence: CASRGDFRDRYNEQFF. In DNA form, the CDR3 reads TGTGCCAGCAGAGGGGACTTCCGGGACAGATACAATGAGCAGTTCTTC. The V and J genes are TRBV6-6 and TRBJ2-1, with D tentatively TRBD1 (7 bases). The CDR3 is 16 amino acids. Per germline, CDR1 MNHNY and CDR2 SVGAGI (reference sequence). V shed 6 bases and J shed 4 bases, with 19 bases lying between them.

The CDR3 is CASSYSQATYEQYF. The CDR3 bases are TGTGCCAGCAGTTACTCACAGGCCACCTACGAGCAGTACTTC. The rearrangement links TRBV6-5 to TRBJ2-7, with a weak D call TRBD1 (5 bases). Trimming left V 0 bases short and J 2 bases short, with 8 bases between. The germline V gene has CDR1 MNHEY and CDR2 SVGAGI. The CDR3 runs to 14 residues.

The rearrangement links TRBV30 to TRBJ1-4; possibly TRBD1 for D (6 bases). Germline-derived CDR1 and CDR2 are GTSNPN and SVGIG (reference sequence). The CDR3 length is 12 residues. V was trimmed by 0 bases and J by 7 bases, leaving 6 bases between them. CDR3 region: CAWSVQGEKLFF. In DNA form, the CDR3 reads TGTGCCTGGAGTGTACAGGGTGAAAAACTGTTTTTT.

The rearrangement uses TRBV19 and TRBJ1-3; D is possibly TRBD1 (6 bases). CDR1 and CDR2 (germline): LNHDA, SQIVND (reference sequence). The CDR3 is 14 amino acids. The V gene lost 9 bases and the J gene lost 3 bases, with 15 bases spanning the gap. The CDR3 nucleotides read TGTGCCAGCCGTGGACAGTTGGGTGGAAACACCATATATTTT. Translated: CASRGQLGGNTIYF.

The chain combines TRBV4-2 with TRBJ2-3, with 11 bases lining up with TRBD2. The CDR3 has 17 amino acids. V lost 2 bases to trimming and J lost 4 bases; unmatched junction nucleotides: 8. Looked up from germline, CDR1 is LGHNA and CDR2 is YNFKEQ. CDR3 sequence: CASSQRETSGAADTQYF. CDR3 in DNA: TGTGCCAGCAGCCAAAGGGAGACTAGCGGGGCGGCAGATACGCAGTATTTT.

The chain links TRBV2 to TRBJ1-6; 7 bases map to TRBD1. The CDR3 runs to 14 residues. V dropped 1 base and J dropped 7; count of bases not matched to a gene: 1. CDR1 SNHLY and CDR2 FYNNEI come from the germline V gene. For the CDR3, the DNA is TGTGCCAGCAGTGAAGGACAGGGAAATTCACCCCTCCACTTT. It is translated as CASSEGQGNSPLHF.

The J gene is TRBJ2-5, the V gene TRBV12-5, with unresolved D. The better agreement between TRBJ2-7 and the DNA end casts doubt on the J call. This CDR3 is built from 11 residues. Germline CDR1 reads LGHNT; CDR2 reads FRNRAP. The CDR3 loop is CASGFSYEQYF. The DNA for the CDR3 is TGTGCTAGTGGTTTTTCCTACGAGCAGTACTTC.

The chain couples TRBV5-4 to TRBJ2-5; 7 bases match TRBD2. Germline CDR1 SGHNT, CDR2 YYREEE (reference sequence). The ends lost 4 bases at V and 2 bases at J; junction bases unmatched: 8. The CDR3 has 15 amino acids. The CDR3 nucleotides are TGTGCCAGCAGCCTTTTAGCGGGTGATCAAGAGACCCAGTACTTC. This codes for CASSLLAGDQETQYF.

CDR3 loop: CASSFGQRYGYTF. In DNA form, the CDR3 reads TGTGCCAGCAGCTTTGGACAGCGCTATGGCTACACCTTC. The chain carries TRBV7-8 and TRBJ1-2, with D possibly matching TRBD1 (6 bases). This CDR3 is 13 amino acids long. Trimming stripped 3 bases from V and 4 bases from J, with 9 bases between. Germline V gene lookup returns CDR1 SGHVS and CDR2 FQNEAQ. Variable domain in full (rest from reference TRBV7-8 and TRBJ1-2): GAGVSQSPRYKVAKRGQDVALRCDPISGHVSLFWYQQALGQGPEFLTYFQNEAQLDKSGLPSDRFFAERPEGSVSTLKIQRTQQEDSAVYLCASSFGQRYGYTFGSGTRLTVV.

V usage is TRBV5-4 and J usage is TRBJ2-6; 13 nucleotides match TRBD2. V gave up 3 bases and J gave up 3 bases; unmatched junction bases: 3. Germline loops: CDR1 SGHNT, CDR2 YYREEE (reference sequence). This CDR3 contains 17 residues. CDR3: CASSWGLAGFGANVLTF. The CDR3, as DNA: TGTGCCAGCAGCTGGGGACTAGCGGGGTTTGGGGCCAACGTCCTGACTTTC.

The chain links TRBV27 to TRBJ2-7; TRBD2 matches 9 bases. Germline CDR1 MNHEY, CDR2 SMNVEV (reference sequence). This CDR3 contains 20 residues. In DNA form, the CDR3 reads TGTCCGGGGGGGGAGAGGGTTCTTAGTAGCGGGGGATATATCTCCTACGAGCAGTACTTC. This gives the protein CPGGERVLSSGGYISYEQYF.

The chain joins TRBV29-1 to TRBJ2-7; TRBD1 is a possible D gene (6 bases). With 4 bases removed from V and 2 bases from J, the gap between germline ends came to 15 bases. Germline V gene lookup returns CDR1 SQVTM and CDR2 ANQGSEA. The CDR3 consists of 14 residues. This chain's CDR3 is CSVVGLQGTYEQYF. The CDR3, as DNA: TGCAGCGTTGTGGGCCTACAGGGAACCTACGAGCAGTACTTC.

The chain has TRBV4-1 and TRBJ2-7; no definite D call. With 3 bases removed from V and 2 bases from J, the gap between germline ends came to 14 bases. The germline V gene has CDR1 MGHRA and CDR2 YSYEKL. The CDR3 spans 15 residues. The CDR3 here is CASSQYPLVAYEQYF. In nucleotides, the CDR3 is TGCGCCAGCAGCCAGTATCCATTGGTAGCCTACGAGCAGTACTTC.

The chain uses TRBV5-4 and TRBJ2-2, with 9 bases identical to TRBD2. The CDR3 has 17 amino acids. Germline V CDR1 and CDR2: SGHNT, YYREEE (reference sequence). The V and J ends lost 3 bases and 4 bases, in that order; junction bases with no gene match: 10. The CDR3 loop is CASSWSPLAGFTGELFF. CDR3 DNA: TGTGCCAGCAGCTGGAGTCCCCTAGCGGGATTCACCGGGGAGCTGTTTTTT.